Presented here are 3 T cell receptor beta chains from one specimen sequenced in a study of CD8+ T cells in alopecia areata. Described treatment: oral pan-JAK inhibitor, 5-10 mg twice daily. Following RNA extraction, reverse transcription yielded cDNA that acted as the sequencing template. Clones were sequenced by immunoSEQ multiplex PCR, and TCRdb holds only the in-frame ones, with some missing. This sample yields a few hundred thousand clones, of which less than 45% are seen a single time; around 0.48% belongs to the top ten. Specimen: CD4+ T cells sorted from blood, collected between weeks 30 and 35, from a patient treated with tofacitinib. All receptors derive from a human donor with alopecia areata.

The chain links TRBV5-1 to TRBJ2-2; D gene ambiguous. This CDR3 is built from 16 residues. Germline values: CDR1 SGHRS, CDR2 YFSETQ. The ends were cut back, 2 bases at V and 0 bases at J, with 11 bases in the middle. The CDR3 is CASSFNRASNTGELFF. For the CDR3, the DNA is TGCGCCAGCAGCTTCAACAGAGCTTCGAACACCGGGGAGCTGTTTTTT.

This clone occurred a few times. The chain combines TRBV27 with TRBJ2-7; D unresolved. The CDR3 consists of 15 residues. Per the germline V gene, CDR1 is MNHEY and CDR2 is SMNVEV (reference sequence). Trimming shortened V by 3 bases and J by 3 bases, and 15 bases separated the two germline ends. CDR3 sequence (DNA): TGTGCCAGCAGTTTGTTACGGGCAGGAATCTACGAGCAGTACTTC. This translates into CASSLLRAGIYEQYF.

This chain joins TRBV29-1 and TRBJ1-1, with 10 nucleotides matching TRBD1. The CDR3 spans 15 residues. CDR1 is SQVTM, CDR2 ANQGSEA, per germline. V lost 4 bases to trimming and J lost 1 base; unmatched junction nucleotides: 6. The CDR3 sequence is CSVGTGGRRNTEAFF. The CDR3 DNA reads TGCAGCGTTGGGACAGGGGGAAGGCGGAACACTGAAGCTTTCTTT.